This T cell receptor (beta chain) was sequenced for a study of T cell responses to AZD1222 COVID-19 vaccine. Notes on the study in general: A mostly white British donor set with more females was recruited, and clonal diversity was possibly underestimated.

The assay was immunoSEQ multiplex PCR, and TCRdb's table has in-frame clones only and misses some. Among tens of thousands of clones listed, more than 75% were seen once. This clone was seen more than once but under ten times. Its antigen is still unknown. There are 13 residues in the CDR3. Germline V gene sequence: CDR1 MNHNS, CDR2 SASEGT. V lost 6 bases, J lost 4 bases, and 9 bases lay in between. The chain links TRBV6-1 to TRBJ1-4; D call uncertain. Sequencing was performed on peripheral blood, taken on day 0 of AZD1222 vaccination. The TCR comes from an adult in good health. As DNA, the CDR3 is TGTGCCAGCAGGGGCCAGTATAATGAAAAACTGTTTTTT. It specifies CASRGQYNEKLFF.